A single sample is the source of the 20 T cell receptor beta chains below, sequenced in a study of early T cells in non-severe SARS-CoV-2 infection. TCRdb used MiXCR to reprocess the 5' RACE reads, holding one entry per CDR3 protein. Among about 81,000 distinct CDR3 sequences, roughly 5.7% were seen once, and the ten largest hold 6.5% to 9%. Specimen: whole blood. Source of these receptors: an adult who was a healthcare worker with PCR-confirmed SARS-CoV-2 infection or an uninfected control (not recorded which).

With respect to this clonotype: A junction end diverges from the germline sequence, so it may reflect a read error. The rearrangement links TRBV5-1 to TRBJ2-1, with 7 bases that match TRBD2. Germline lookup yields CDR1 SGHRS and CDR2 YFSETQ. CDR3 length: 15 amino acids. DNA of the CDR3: TGCGCCAGCAGATTGGCACTAGCGTTTTACAATGAGCAGTTCTTC. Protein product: CASRLALAFYNEQFF.

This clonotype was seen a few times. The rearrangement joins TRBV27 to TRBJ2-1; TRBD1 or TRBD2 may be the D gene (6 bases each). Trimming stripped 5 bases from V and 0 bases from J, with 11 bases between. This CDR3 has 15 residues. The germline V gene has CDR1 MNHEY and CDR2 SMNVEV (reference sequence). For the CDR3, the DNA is TGTGCCAGCAGTCCCCGGGGGCCCTCCTACAATGAGCAGTTCTTC. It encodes CASSPRGPSYNEQFF.

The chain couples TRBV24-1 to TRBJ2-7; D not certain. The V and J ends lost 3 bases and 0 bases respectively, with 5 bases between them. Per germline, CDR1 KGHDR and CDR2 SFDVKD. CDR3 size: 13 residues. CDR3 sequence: CATSDPNSYEQYF. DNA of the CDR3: TGTGCCACCAGTGATCCCAACTCCTACGAGCAGTACTTC.

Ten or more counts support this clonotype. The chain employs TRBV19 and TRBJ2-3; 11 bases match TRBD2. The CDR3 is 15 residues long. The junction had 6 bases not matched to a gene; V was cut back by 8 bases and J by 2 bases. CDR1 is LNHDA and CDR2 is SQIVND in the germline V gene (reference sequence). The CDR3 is CASRETSGATDTQYF. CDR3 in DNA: TGTGCCAGTCGAGAGACTAGCGGGGCCACAGATACGCAGTATTTT.

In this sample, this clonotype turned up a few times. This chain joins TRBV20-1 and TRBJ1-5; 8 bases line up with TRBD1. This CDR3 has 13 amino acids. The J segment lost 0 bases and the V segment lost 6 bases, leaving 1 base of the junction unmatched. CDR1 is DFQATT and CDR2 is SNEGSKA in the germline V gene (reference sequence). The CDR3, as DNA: TGCAGTGCCCAGGGGGCTAGCAATCAGCCCCAGCATTTT. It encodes CSAQGASNQPQHF.

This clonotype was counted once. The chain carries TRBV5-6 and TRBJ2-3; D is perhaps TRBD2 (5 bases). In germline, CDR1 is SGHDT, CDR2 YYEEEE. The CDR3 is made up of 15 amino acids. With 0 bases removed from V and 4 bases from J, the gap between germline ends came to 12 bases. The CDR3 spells CASSLDQDLSDTQYF. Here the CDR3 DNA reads TGTGCCAGCAGCTTGGACCAGGACTTATCAGATACGCAGTATTTT.

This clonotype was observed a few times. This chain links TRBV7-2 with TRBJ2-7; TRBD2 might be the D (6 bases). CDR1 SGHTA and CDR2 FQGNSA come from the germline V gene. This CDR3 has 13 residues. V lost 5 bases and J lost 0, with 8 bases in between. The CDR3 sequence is CASSRGTSYEQYF. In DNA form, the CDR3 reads TGTGCCAGCAGCCGCGGGACCTCCTACGAGCAGTACTTC.

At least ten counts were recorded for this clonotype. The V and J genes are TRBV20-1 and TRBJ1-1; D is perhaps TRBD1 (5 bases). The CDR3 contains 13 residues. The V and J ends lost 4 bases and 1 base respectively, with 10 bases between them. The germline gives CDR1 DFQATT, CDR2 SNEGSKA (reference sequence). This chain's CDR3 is CSATGRKNTEAFF. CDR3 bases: TGCAGTGCTACGGGACGGAAGAACACTGAAGCTTTCTTT.

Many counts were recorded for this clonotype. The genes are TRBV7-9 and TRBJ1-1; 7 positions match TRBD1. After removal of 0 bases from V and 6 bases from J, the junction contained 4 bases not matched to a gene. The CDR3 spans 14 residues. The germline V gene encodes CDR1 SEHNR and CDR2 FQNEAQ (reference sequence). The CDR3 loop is CASSLAGGQPEAFF. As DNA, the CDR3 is TGTGCCAGCAGCTTAGCGGGGGGACAGCCTGAAGCTTTCTTT.

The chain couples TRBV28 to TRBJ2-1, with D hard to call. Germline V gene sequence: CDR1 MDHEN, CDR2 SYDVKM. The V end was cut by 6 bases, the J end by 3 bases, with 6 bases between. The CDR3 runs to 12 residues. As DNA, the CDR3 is TGTGCCAGCAGCTTCCTCTACAATGAGCAGTTCTTC. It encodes CASSFLYNEQFF.

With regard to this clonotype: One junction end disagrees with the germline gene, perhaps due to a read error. As DNA, the CDR3 is TGTGCCACCAGCTCCAAAGGACTAGCTGGAGATACGCAGTATTTT. Translating gives CATSSKGLAGDTQYF. The V call is TRBV5-5, the J call TRBJ2-3, with TRBD2 matching 8 bases. CDR3 length: 15 residues. Germline assignment: CDR1 SGHKS and CDR2 YYEKEE (reference sequence).

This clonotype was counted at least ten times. DNA of the CDR3: TGTGCCAGCAGACCGGGACAGGGGGACTCCGGGACTGAAGCTTTCTTT. As protein: CASRPGQGDSGTEAFF. This chain joins TRBV2 and TRBJ1-1, with 11 bases matching TRBD1. This CDR3 has 16 residues. The germline CDR1 and CDR2 sequences are SNHLY and FYNNEI. V was pared by 6 bases and J by 5 bases, with 11 bases of the junction left unmatched.

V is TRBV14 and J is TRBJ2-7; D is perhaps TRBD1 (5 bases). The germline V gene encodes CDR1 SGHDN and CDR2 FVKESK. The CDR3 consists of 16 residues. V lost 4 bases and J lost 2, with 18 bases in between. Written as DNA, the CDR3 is TGTGCCAGCAGCCCCCTCAGCAGGGCGGAAACCTACGAGCAGTACTTC. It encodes CASSPLSRAETYEQYF.

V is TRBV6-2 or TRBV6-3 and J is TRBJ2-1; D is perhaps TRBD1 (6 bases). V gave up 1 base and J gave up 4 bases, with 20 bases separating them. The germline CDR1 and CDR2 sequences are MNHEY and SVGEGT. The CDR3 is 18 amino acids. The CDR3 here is CASSYYTSHGRGYNEQFF. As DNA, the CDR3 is TGTGCCAGCAGTTACTACACCAGCCACGGCAGGGGATACAATGAGCAGTTCTTC.

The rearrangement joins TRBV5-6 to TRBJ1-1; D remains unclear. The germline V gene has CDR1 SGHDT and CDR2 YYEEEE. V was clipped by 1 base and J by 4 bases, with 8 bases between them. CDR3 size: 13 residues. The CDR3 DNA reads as TGTGCCAGCAGCTTGAGTTTGTTCACTGAAGCTTTCTTT. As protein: CASSLSLFTEAFF.

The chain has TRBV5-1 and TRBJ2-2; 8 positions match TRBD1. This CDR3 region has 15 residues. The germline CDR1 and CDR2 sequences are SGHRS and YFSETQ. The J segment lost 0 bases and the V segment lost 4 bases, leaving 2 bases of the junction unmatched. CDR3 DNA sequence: TGCGCCAGCAGCAAGGACAGGGCGAACACCGGGGAGCTGTTTTTT. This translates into CASSKDRANTGELFF.

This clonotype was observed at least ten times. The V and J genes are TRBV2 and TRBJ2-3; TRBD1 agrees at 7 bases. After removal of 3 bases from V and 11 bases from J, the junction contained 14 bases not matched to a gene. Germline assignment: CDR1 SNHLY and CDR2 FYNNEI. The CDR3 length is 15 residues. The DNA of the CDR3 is TGTGCCAGCAGTGATCAGGACAGGTCCGGAGAGGGGCAGTATTTT. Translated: CASSDQDRSGEGQYF.

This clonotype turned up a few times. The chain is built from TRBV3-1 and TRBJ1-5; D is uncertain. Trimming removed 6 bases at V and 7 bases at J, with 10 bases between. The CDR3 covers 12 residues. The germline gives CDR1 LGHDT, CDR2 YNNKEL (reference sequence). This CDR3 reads CASSWGEQPQHF. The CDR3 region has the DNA TGTGCCAGCAGTTGGGGAGAACAGCCCCAGCATTTT.

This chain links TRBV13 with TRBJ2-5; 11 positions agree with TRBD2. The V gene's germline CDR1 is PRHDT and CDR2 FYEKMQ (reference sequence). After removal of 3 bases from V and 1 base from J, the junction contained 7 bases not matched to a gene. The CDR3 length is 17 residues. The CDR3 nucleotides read TGTGCCAGCAGCTTGGGTCTAGCGGGAGGAATCCAAGAGACCCAGTACTTC. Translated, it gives CASSLGLAGGIQETQYF.

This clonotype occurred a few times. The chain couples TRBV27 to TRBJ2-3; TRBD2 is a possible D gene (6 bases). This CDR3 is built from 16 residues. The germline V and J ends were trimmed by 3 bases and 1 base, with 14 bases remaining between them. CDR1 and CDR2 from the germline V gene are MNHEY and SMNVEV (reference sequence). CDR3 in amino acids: CASSFLFTGGTDTQYF. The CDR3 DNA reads TGTGCCAGCAGTTTCCTTTTTACGGGGGGCACAGATACGCAGTATTTT.